The 8 T cell receptor beta chains below come from one sample, sequenced in a study of vaccination and CD4 T cells after COVID-19. Cultured CD4+ T cell DNA underwent sequencing with the Oncomine TCR Beta short-read assay. TCRdb reprocessed the PCR reads via MiXCR and lists one record per CDR3 protein. The profile shows over 8,500 distinct CDR3 sequences, around 20% of them singletons. No cognate antigen is known for these TCRs. Treatment reported: approximately 9-day PBMC culture with coronavirus spike peptide pools or control peptides (ViraFEST assay). The sequencing used CD4+ T cells from blood, cultured in vitro, collected after SARS-CoV-2 vaccination. These receptors were collected from a human donor who had recovered from COVID-19.

The rearrangement joins TRBV6-1 to TRBJ2-5; D ambiguous. The V end lost 6 bases, the J end lost 1 base, and 12 bases lay between the germline ends. This CDR3 has 14 residues. The germline V gene has CDR1 MNHNS and CDR2 SASEGT. CDR3 loop: CASRVRAPQETQYF. The CDR3 DNA is TGTGCCAGCAGAGTAAGGGCGCCCCAAGAGACCCAGTACTTC.

This chain uses TRBV5-6 with TRBJ2-7; D is unresolved. Per the germline V gene, CDR1 is SGHDT and CDR2 is YYEEEE. The CDR3 extends over 12 amino acids. Trimming removed 3 bases at V and 5 bases at J, with 9 bases between. The CDR3 nucleotides are TGTGCCAGCAGCTGGGGTTCTAACGAGCAGTACTTC. Protein sequence: CASSWGSNEQYF.

This clonotype was counted only a few times. CDR3 residues: CASSSKWRQGGTEAFF. The CDR3 DNA is TGTGCCAGCAGTTCAAAGTGGAGACAGGGGGGTACTGAAGCTTTCTTT. The chain employs TRBV27 and TRBJ1-1; 9 bases align to TRBD1. The CDR3 has 16 amino acids. Germline V gives CDR1 MNHEY, CDR2 SMNVEV (reference sequence). Unmatched junction bases numbered 11, after V lost 4 bases and J lost 5 bases.

This clonotype was counted only a few times. The DNA of the CDR3 is TGTGCCAGTAGACACCTCCAAGGTGTGGATACGCAGTATTTT. Its protein is CASRHLQGVDTQYF. The V gene is TRBV19, the J gene TRBJ2-3; D gene uncertain. Trimming took off 6 bases at V and 6 bases at J, with 16 bases between the two ends. CDR1 and CDR2 from the germline V gene are LNHDA and SQIVND (reference sequence). The CDR3 totals 14 residues.

The chain carries TRBV12-3 or TRBV12-4 and TRBJ2-5; a weak D match, TRBD2 (7 bases). The V gene lost 5 bases and the J gene lost 2 bases, with 33 bases spanning the gap. The CDR3 consists of 21 residues. The CDR3 nucleotides read TGTGCCAGCAGTAAACTTATCCTCTTTGGTGGGGGGGGCGCGAATCAAGAGACCCAGTACTTC. It is translated as CASSKLILFGGGGANQETQYF.

There are a few counts of this clonotype. This chain joins TRBV5-6 and TRBJ2-5, with D uncertain. V dropped 4 bases and J dropped 5 bases, with 18 bases sitting between them. CDR3 length: 15 residues. CDR1 is SGHDT and CDR2 is YYEEEE in the germline V gene. The CDR3 protein is CASSPQRAPGETQYF. The DNA of the CDR3 is TGTGCCAGCAGCCCACAACGGGCGCCCGGGGAGACCCAGTACTTC. The full variable domain, rest sourced from reference TRBV5-6 and TRBJ2-5, is DAGVTQSPTHLIKTRGQQVTLRCSPKSGHDTVSWYQQALGQGPQFIFQYYEEEERQRGNFPDRFSGHQFPNYSSELNVNALLLGDSALYLCASSPQRAPGETQYFGPGTRLLVL.

The rearrangement joins TRBV27 to TRBJ2-2; no firm D call. This CDR3 region has 13 residues. Trimming took off 0 bases at V and 4 bases at J, with 3 bases between the two ends. Germline assignment: CDR1 MNHEY and CDR2 SMNVEV (reference sequence). This chain's CDR3 is CASSLSITGELFF. The CDR3 DNA is TGTGCCAGCAGTTTATCTATCACCGGGGAGCTGTTTTTT.

This rearrangement joins TRBV15 to TRBJ2-3; D gene uncertain. The germline CDR1 and CDR2 sequences are LNHNV and YYDKDF (reference sequence). The length of the CDR3 is 14 residues. Trimming stripped 1 base from V and 2 bases from J, with 7 bases between. CDR3 amino acids: CATSRVWHTDTQYF. Here the CDR3 DNA reads TGTGCCACCAGCAGAGTTTGGCACACAGATACGCAGTATTTT.